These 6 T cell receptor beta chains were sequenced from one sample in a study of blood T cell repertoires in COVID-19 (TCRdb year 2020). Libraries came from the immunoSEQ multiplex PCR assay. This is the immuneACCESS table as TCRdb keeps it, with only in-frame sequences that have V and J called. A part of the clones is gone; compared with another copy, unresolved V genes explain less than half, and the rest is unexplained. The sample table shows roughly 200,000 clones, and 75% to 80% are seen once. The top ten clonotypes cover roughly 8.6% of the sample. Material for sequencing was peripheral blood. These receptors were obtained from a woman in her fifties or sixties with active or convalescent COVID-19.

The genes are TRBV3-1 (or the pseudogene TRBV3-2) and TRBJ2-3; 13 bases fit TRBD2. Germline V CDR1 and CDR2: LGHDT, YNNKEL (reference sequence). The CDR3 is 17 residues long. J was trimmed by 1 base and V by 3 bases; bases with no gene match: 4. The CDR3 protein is CASSHLGLAGGTDTQYF. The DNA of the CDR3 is TGTGCCAGCAGCCACCTCGGACTAGCGGGGGGCACAGATACGCAGTATTTT.

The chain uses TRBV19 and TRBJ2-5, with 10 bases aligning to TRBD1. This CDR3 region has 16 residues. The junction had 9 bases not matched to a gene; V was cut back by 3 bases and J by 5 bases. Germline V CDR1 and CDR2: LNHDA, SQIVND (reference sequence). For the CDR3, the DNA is TGTGCCAGTAGTATGTTGAGACAGGGGGCGAGGGAGACCCAGTACTTC. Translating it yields CASSMLRQGARETQYF.

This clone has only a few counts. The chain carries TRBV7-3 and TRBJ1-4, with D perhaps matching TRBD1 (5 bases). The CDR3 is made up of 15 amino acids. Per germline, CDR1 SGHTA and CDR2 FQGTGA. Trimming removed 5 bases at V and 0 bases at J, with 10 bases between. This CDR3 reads CASSLTGATNEKLFF. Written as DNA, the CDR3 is TGTGCCAGCAGCCTTACGGGGGCAACTAATGAAAAACTGTTTTTT. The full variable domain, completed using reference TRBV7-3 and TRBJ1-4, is GAGVSQTPSNKVTEKGKYVELRCDPISGHTALYWYRQSLGQGPEFLIYFQGTGAADDSGLPNDRFFAVRPEGSVSTLKIQRTERGDSAVYLCASSLTGATNEKLFFGSGTQLSVL.

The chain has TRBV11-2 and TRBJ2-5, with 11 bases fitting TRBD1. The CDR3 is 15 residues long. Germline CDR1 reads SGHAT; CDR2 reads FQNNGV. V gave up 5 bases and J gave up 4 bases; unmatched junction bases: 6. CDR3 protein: CASSPWTGGRETQYF. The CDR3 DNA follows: TGTGCCAGCAGCCCTTGGACAGGGGGCAGAGAGACCCAGTACTTC.

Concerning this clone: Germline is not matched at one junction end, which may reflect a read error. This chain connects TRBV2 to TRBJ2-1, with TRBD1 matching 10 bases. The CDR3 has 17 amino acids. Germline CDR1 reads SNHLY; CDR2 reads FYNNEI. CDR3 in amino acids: CASSRTGGQGSGGGKVF. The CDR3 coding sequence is TGTGCCAGCAGCCGAACGGGGGGACAGGGGAGCGGCGGAGGGAAGGTCTTC. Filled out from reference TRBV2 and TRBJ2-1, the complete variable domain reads EPEVTQTPSHQVTQMGQEVILRCVPISNHLYFYWYRQILGQKVEFLVSFYNNEISEKSEIFDDQFSVERPDGSNFTLKIRSTKLEDSAMYFCASSRTGGQGSGGGKVFGPGTRLTVL.

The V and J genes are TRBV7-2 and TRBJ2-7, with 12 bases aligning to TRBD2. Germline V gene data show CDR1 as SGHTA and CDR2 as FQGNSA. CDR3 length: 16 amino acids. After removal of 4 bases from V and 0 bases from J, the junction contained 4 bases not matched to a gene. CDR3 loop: CASSSWTSGNSYEQYF. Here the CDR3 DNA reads TGTGCCAGCAGCTCCTGGACTAGCGGGAACTCCTACGAGCAGTACTTC.